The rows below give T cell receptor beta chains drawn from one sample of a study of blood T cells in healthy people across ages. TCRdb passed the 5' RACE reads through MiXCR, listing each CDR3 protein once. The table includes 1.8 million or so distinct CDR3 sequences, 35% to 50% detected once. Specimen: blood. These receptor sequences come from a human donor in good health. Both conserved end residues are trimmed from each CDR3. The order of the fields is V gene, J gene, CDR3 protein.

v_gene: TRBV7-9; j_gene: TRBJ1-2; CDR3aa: ASSSPGQGVDYGYT
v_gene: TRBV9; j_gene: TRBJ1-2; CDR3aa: ASKGGVYGYT
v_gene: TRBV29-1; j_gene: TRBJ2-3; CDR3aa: STDRNTDTQY
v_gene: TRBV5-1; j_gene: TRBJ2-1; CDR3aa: ASRPGDPYNEQF
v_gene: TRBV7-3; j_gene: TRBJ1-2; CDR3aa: ASSPDGQRYGYT
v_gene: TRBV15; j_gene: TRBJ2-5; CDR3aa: ATSGGQTQETQY
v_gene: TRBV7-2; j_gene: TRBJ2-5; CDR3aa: ASSLERGGFQETQY
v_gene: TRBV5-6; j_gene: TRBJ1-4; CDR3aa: ASSSLVRIATNEKLF
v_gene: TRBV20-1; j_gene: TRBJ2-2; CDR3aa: SAKTWDSPTGELF
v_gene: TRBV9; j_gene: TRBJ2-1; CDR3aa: ASSVGTSGGRYNEQF
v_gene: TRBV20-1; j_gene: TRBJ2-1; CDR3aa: SANDGGEQF
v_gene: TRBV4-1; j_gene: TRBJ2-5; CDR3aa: ASSQIDLDQETQY
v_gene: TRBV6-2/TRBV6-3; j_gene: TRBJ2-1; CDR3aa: AGSYVSGGLLSYNEEF
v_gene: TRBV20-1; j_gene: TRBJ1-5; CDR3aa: SASIDSNQPQH
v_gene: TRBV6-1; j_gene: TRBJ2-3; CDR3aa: ASNQQGGFTDTQY
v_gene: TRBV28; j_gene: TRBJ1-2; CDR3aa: ASSGVFYGYT
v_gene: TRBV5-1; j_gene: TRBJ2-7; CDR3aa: ASSPRQYYEQY
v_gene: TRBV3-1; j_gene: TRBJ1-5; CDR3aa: ASSQDRTGHQPQH
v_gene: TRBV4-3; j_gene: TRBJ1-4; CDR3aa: ASSQAWGAGANEKLF
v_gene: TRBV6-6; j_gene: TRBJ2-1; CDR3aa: ASSYRGSEQF
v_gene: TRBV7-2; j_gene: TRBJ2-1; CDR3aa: ASSHPLSSYNEQF
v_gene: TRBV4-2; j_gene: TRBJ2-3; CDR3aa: ASSHLPTEFLTDTQY
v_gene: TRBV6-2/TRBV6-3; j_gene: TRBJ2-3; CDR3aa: ASSQLVPFADTQY
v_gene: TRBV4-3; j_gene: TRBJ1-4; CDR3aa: ASSQDPRVGKLF
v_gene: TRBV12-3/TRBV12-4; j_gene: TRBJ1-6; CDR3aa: ASSEGGWDNSPLH
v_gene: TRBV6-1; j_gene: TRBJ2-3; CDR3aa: ASSEGLEIYSTDTQY
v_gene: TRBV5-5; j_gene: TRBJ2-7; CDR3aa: ASSFPPLYHEQY
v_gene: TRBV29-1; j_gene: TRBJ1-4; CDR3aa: SVDTGGNEKLF
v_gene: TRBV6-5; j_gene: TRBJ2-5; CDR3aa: ASHGGGPRRRQY
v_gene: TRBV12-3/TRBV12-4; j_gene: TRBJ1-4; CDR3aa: ASSPEASREKLF
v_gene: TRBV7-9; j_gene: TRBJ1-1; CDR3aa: ASRFSRVNTEAF
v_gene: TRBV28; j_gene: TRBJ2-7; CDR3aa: ASSFPYHIPGGSSYEQY
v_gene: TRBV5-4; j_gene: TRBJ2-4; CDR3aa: ASSSQSTGSRRNIQY
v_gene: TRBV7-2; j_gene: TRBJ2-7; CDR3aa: ASSLDIGIYEQY
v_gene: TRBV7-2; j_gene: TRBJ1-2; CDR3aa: ASSLAAWGYT
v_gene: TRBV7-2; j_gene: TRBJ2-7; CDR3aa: ASSVEAGSCYEQY
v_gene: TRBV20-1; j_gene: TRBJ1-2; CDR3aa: SARVQGRHRDGYT
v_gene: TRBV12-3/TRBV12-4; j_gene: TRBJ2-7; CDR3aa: ASSLIIDGSYEQY
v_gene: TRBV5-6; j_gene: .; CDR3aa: ASTWRGESYEQY
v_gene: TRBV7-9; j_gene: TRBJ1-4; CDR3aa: ASSLVAGDEKLF
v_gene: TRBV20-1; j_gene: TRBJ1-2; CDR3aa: SARSAGPSEVANYGYT